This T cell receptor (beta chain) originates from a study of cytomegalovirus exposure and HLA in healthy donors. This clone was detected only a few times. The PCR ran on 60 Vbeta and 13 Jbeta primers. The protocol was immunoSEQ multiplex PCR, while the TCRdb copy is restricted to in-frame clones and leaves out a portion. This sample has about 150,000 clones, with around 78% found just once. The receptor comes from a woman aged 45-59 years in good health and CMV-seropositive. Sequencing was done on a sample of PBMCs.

This CDR3 is CASSLRFGGAWNEKLFF. For the CDR3, the DNA is TGTGCCAGCAGCTTGAGATTCGGAGGGGCCTGGAATGAAAAACTGTTTTTT. The chain has TRBV5-6 and TRBJ1-4, with TRBD1 as a possible D gene (5 bases). The V gene lost 1 base and the J gene lost 5 bases, with 18 bases spanning the gap. The CDR3 has 17 amino acids. Looked up from germline, CDR1 is SGHDT and CDR2 is YYEEEE. The full variable domain, its missing parts supplied by reference TRBV5-6 and TRBJ1-4, is DAGVTQSPTHLIKTRGQQVTLRCSPKSGHDTVSWYQQALGQGPQFIFQYYEEEERQRGNFPDRFSGHQFPNYSSELNVNALLLGDSALYLCASSLRFGGAWNEKLFFGSGTQLSVL.